The subject of this entry is one TCR beta chain. This CDR3 has 15 amino acids. Trimming removed 3 bases from V and 0 bases from J; junction bases left unmatched: 1. CDR1 KGHSH and CDR2 LQKENI come from the germline V gene. Clones were read by immunoSEQ multiplex PCR, and TCRdb kept only the in-frame ones, dropping some. The sample lists hundreds of thousands of clones, about 89% occurring once. The record originates from a study of blood T cell repertoires in COVID-19. Clinical history as reported by participants underpinned cohort assignment. The rearrangement uses TRBV18 and TRBJ2-7; TRBD2 agrees at 11 bases. Sequenced material: PBMCs or T cells enriched from blood (not recorded which). The receptor was isolated from a woman younger than 45 who had recovered from COVID-19. CDR3 amino acids: CASSPTSGASYEQYF. CDR3 DNA: TGTGCCAGCTCACCGACTAGCGGGGCCTCCTACGAGCAGTACTTC.